The 13 T cell receptor beta chains below all came from one sample that was sequenced in a study of OX40 agonist ivuxolimab in advanced cancers. Clones were read by immunoSEQ multiplex PCR, and TCRdb kept only the in-frame ones, dropping some. The sample lists about 80,000 clones, approximately 92% occurring once. The sample in question was CD4+ or CD8+ T cells sorted from blood, obtained in a trial of the OX40 agonist ivuxolimab. Every receptor here comes from an adult with an advanced solid tumor such as melanoma, head and neck, liver or kidney cancer.

The chain uses TRBV9 and TRBJ2-3, with D uncertain. From germline, CDR1 is SGDLS and CDR2 YYNGEE. V was shortened by 0 bases and J by 7 bases, with 18 bases between the two germline ends. The CDR3 is 16 amino acids. Written as DNA, the CDR3 is TGTGCCAGCAGCGTAGGCGAGACACCCGCTTCTTATACGCAGTATTTT. Translated: CASSVGETPASYTQYF.

The CDR3 loop is CASSPRVRVDEQYF. CDR3 sequence (DNA): TGTGCCAGCAGCCCTAGGGTCAGGGTAGACGAGCAGTACTTC. The genes are TRBV13 and TRBJ2-7; D may be TRBD1 (5 bases). Trimming shortened V by 5 bases and J by 5 bases, and 16 bases separated the two germline ends. This CDR3 has 14 residues. Germline assignment: CDR1 PRHDT and CDR2 FYEKMQ (reference sequence).

The chain is built from TRBV12-5 and TRBJ2-1, with a possible D match to TRBD2 (7 bases). This CDR3 is 18 amino acids long. Trimming stripped 10 bases from V and 2 bases from J, with 27 bases between. Looked up from germline, CDR1 is LGHNT and CDR2 is FRNRAP. The CDR3 loop is CAIPTAGASGGPYNEQFF. The CDR3 DNA reads TGTGCTATTCCCACTGCAGGAGCATCGGGGGGCCCCTACAATGAGCAGTTCTTC.

The CDR3 sequence is CASSFGTAPEPQHF. CDR3 coding DNA: TGTGCCAGTAGTTTCGGGACAGCGCCGGAGCCCCAGCATTTT. V and J are TRBV19 and TRBJ1-5, with 7 bases matching TRBD1. The CDR3 covers 14 residues. V lost 5 bases and J lost 8; bases outside the gene matches: 9. The V gene's germline CDR1 is LNHDA and CDR2 SQIVND (reference sequence).

The chain joins TRBV4-3 to TRBJ2-1; D is unresolved. Deletions cut 1 base from V and 5 bases from J, with 9 bases between. CDR1 is LGHNA, CDR2 YSLEER, per germline. There are 14 residues in the CDR3. CDR3 sequence (DNA): TGCGCCAGCAGCCAAGGGACGGTTGACAATGAGCAGTTCTTC. It codes for CASSQGTVDNEQFF.

The CDR3 DNA is TGTGCCAGCAGTTTCGTCCCCCCTGAGGTGGATACGCAGTATTTT. Residues: CASSFVPPEVDTQYF. The chain is built from TRBV27 and TRBJ2-3; D is ambiguous. The V and J ends lost 3 bases and 6 bases respectively, with 16 bases between them. This CDR3 has 15 amino acids. The germline V gene has CDR1 MNHEY and CDR2 SMNVEV (reference sequence).

The gene calls are TRBV5-6 and TRBJ1-1; D unclear. The germline V and J ends were trimmed by 1 base and 1 base, with 8 bases remaining between them. The CDR3 sequence is 14 residues long. Per germline, CDR1 SGHDT and CDR2 YYEEEE. In DNA, the CDR3 is TGTGCCAGCAGCTTGTTATTCACGAACACTGAAGCTTTCTTT. This codes for CASSLLFTNTEAFF.

The V and J genes are TRBV6-1 and TRBJ2-7, with D tentatively TRBD1 (5 bases). Between the trimmed V and J ends, which lost 3 bases and 2 bases, there was a span of 14 bases. Germline values: CDR1 MNHNS, CDR2 SASEGT. There are 15 residues in the CDR3. The CDR3 protein is CASSDVTGSAYEQYF. The DNA of the CDR3 is TGTGCCAGCAGTGACGTTACAGGTTCGGCCTACGAGCAGTACTTC.

The CDR3 spells CASSLQSRGTEAFF. In DNA, the CDR3 is TGCGCCAGCAGCTTGCAGAGCCGGGGCACTGAAGCTTTCTTT. The chain recombines TRBV5-1 with TRBJ1-1; D is unclear. Per the germline V gene, CDR1 is SGHRS and CDR2 is YFSETQ. This CDR3 has 14 residues. Trimming took off 1 base at V and 4 bases at J, with 11 bases between the two ends.

The chain employs TRBV30 and TRBJ2-5; 8 bases line up with TRBD2. V lost 1 base and J lost 4; bases outside the gene matches: 8. Germline-derived CDR1 and CDR2 are GTSNPN and SVGIG (reference sequence). The CDR3 consists of 15 residues. CDR3 bases: TGTGCCTGGAGTGAGGGCGGGGGGCCCGCAGAGACCCAGTACTTC. It encodes CAWSEGGGPAETQYF.

This chain uses TRBV5-1 with TRBJ1-1, with 10 bases lining up with TRBD1. The CDR3 sequence is 17 residues long. V shed 3 bases and J 0 bases; nucleotides not matched to a gene: 8. In germline, CDR1 is SGHRS, CDR2 YFSETQ. The CDR3 nucleotides are TGCGCCAGCAGCTATAGGGACAGGGGTTCTTTGAACACTGAAGCTTTCTTT. Residues: CASSYRDRGSLNTEAFF.

The rearrangement uses TRBV7-2 and TRBJ2-1, with a possible D match to TRBD1 (6 bases). The CDR3 loop spans 14 amino acids. CDR1 and CDR2 (germline): SGHTA, FQGNSA. V lost 5 bases, J lost 2 bases, and 10 bases lay in between. CDR3 DNA: TGTGCCAGCAGCGGCCGGACAGCCTACAATGAGCAGTTCTTC. It encodes CASSGRTAYNEQFF.

The rearrangement uses TRBV6-5 and TRBJ2-3, with D maybe TRBD2 (6 bases). The germline V and J ends were trimmed by 0 bases and 9 bases, with 7 bases remaining between them. The CDR3 totals 12 residues. Germline lookup yields CDR1 MNHEY and CDR2 SVGAGI. CDR3 loop: CASSYSSGTQYF. CDR3 nucleotides: TGTGCCAGCAGTTACTCGAGCGGGACGCAGTATTTT.